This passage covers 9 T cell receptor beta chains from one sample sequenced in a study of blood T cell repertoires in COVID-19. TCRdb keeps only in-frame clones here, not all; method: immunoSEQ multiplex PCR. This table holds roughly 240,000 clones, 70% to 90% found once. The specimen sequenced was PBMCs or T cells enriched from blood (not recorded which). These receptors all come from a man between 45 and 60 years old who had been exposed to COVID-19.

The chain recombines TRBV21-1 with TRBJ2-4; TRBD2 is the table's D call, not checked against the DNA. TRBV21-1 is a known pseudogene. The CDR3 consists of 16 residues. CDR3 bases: TGTGCCAGCAGCAAAGCGCTGGGGGGATCCCAAAACATTCAGTACTTC. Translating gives CASSKALGGSQNIQYF.

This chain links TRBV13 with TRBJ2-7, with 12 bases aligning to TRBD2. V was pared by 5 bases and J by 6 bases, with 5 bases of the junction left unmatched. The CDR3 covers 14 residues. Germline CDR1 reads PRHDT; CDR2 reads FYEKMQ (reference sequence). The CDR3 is CASSTGLAGREQYV. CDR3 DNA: TGTGCCAGCAGCACAGGACTAGCGGGACGCGAGCAGTACGTC.

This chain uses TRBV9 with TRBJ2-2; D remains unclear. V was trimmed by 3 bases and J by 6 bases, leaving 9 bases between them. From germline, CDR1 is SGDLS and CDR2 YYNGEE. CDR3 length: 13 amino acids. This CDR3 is CASSDKVSGELFF. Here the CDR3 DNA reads TGTGCCAGCAGCGACAAAGTGTCCGGGGAGCTGTTTTTT.

DNA of the CDR3: TGTGCCAGCAGTTTTTCCGCCCGGTATGGCTACACCTTC. It translates to CASSFSARYGYTF. This chain joins TRBV27 and TRBJ1-2, with D uncertain. The V end was cut by 3 bases, the J end by 5 bases, with 10 bases between. This CDR3 is built from 13 residues. The germline V gene has CDR1 MNHEY and CDR2 SMNVEV (reference sequence).

This chain's CDR3 is CASSYEGTSAGEQFF. For the CDR3, the DNA is TGTGCCAGCAGTTATGAGGGAACGAGTGCGGGAGAGCAGTTCTTC. The gene calls are TRBV6-5 and TRBJ2-1, with TRBD2 as a possible D gene (6 bases). Trimming pared 3 bases from V and 10 bases from J, leaving 19 bases between. Germline V gene lookup returns CDR1 MNHEY and CDR2 SVGAGI. The CDR3 spans 15 residues.

The CDR3 region has the DNA TGTGCCAGCAGTGAAGAGGGGCTAGTTTTGTGCGTC. Encoded protein: CASSEEGLVLCV. The gene calls are TRBV2 and TRBJ2-7, with TRBD1 as a possible D gene (5 bases). Germline V gives CDR1 SNHLY, CDR2 FYNNEI. The CDR3 spans 12 residues.

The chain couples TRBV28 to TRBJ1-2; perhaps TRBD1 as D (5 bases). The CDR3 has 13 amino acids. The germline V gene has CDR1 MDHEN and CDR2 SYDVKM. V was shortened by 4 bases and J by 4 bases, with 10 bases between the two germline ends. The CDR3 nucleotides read TGTGCCAGCAGTTCCGGCCAGGGCTATGGCTACACCTTC. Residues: CASSSGQGYGYTF.

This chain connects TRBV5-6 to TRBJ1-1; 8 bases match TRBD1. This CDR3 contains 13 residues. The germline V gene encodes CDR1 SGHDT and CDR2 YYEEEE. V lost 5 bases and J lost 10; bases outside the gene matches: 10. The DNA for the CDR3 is TGTGCCAGCAGTTATGACAGGGGTAGTGCAGCTTTCTTT. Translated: CASSYDRGSAAFF.

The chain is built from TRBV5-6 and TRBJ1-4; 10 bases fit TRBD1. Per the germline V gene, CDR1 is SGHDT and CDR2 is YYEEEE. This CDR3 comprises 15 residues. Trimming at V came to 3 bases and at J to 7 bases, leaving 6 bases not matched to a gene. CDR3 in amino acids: CASSSDRGRGEKLFF. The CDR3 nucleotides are TGTGCCAGCAGCTCCGACAGGGGGCGCGGTGAAAAACTGTTTTTT.